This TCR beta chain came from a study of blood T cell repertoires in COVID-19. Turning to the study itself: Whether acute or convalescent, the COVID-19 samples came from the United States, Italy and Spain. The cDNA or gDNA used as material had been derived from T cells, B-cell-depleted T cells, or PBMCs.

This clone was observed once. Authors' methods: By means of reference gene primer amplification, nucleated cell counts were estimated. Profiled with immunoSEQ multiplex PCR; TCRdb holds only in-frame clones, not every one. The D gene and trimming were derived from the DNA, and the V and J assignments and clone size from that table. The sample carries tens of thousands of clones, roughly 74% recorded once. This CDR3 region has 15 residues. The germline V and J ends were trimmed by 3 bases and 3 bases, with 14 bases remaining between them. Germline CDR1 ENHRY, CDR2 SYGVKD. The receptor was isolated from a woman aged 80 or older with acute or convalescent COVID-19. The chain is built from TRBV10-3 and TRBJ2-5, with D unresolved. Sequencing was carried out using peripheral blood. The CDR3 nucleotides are TGTGCCATCAGTGACTCGCGCGGAATTAAAGAGACCCAGTACTTC. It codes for CAISDSRGIKETQYF.